This TCR beta chain was captured in a study of human T cells and chemical hapten exposure. Background on the study: Patch testing placed 0.01% DPC on the upper back, with readings at 6 days.

MiXCR was run by TCRdb on the RACE reads, yielding one entry per CDR3 protein. The sample gives roughly 120,000 distinct CDR3 sequences, roughly 13% of which show up once; around 2.8% is in the top ten. In this sample, this clonotype turned up many times. The germline gene is not matched at one end of the junction; a read error may be the cause. Time point described: pre-sensitization, week 0. Regarding treatment: therapeutic diphenylcyclopropenone sensitization with weekly scalp DPC. The CDR3 loop spans 17 amino acids. Germline CDR1 SGHTA, CDR2 FQGNSA. This clonotype was obtained from a woman between 18 and 29 years old with alopecia areata. Some clones in this sample may be carry-over from other donors' samples. This specimen was whole blood, taken in connection with sensitization to the hapten diphenylcyclopropenone (DPC). The chain links TRBV7-2 to TRBJ2-3; TRBD1 matches at 12 bases. The CDR3 sequence is CASSLAGGTGGGYTQYF. CDR3 bases: TGTGCCAGCAGCCTAGCTGGCGGGACAGGGGGCGGGTATACGCAGTATTTT.